The 18 T cell receptor beta chains given below trace back to one sample, sequenced in a study of response to subunit inactivated influenza vaccine. TCRdb ran MiXCR on the RT-PCR reads and lists one entry per CDR3 protein. This sample carries about 700,000 distinct CDR3 sequences, 14% of them seen once, and the ten largest clones take 7.5% to 8%. Sequencing was performed on PBMCs from blood, taken around 15 days before vaccination. All receptors derive from a middle-aged man who received an inactivated influenza vaccine.

This chain uses TRBV18 with TRBJ1-1, with TRBD1 identical over 9 bases. CDR1 is KGHSH and CDR2 is LQKENI in the germline V gene. The CDR3 is 16 residues long. The V gene end was trimmed by 3 bases and the J gene end by 0 bases; junction bases not matched to a gene: 5. The CDR3 region is CASSPKTGGMNTEAFF. The CDR3 nucleotides are TGTGCCAGCTCACCCAAGACAGGGGGAATGAACACTGAAGCTTTCTTT.

V and J are TRBV24-1 and TRBJ2-3; D remains unclear. CDR3 size: 12 residues. Germline V gives CDR1 KGHDR, CDR2 SFDVKD. The germline V and J ends were trimmed by 5 bases and 2 bases, with 4 bases remaining between them. The CDR3 reads CATSGITDTQYF. CDR3 in DNA: TGTGCCACCAGTGGGATCACAGATACGCAGTATTTT.

This chain links TRBV30 with TRBJ2-7; 8 nucleotides agree with TRBD1. Looked up from germline, CDR1 is GTSNPN and CDR2 is SVGIG (reference sequence). The V and J ends lost 3 bases and 5 bases, in that order; junction bases with no gene match: 6. This CDR3 region has 13 residues. The CDR3 coding sequence is TGTGCCTGGAGCATGGACAGGGTCCACGAGCAGTACTTC. Translated: CAWSMDRVHEQYF.

Only a few counts were recorded for this clonotype. The chain carries TRBV18 and TRBJ2-1; D possibly matches TRBD1 or TRBD2 (5 bases each). Germline V gene data show CDR1 as KGHSH and CDR2 as LQKENI. V lost 4 bases, J lost 8 bases, and 12 bases lay in between. The CDR3 consists of 13 residues. CDR3 protein: CASSQGPLDEQFF. The CDR3 DNA reads TGTGCCAGCTCACAGGGACCCCTGGATGAGCAGTTCTTC.

The V gene is TRBV4-1, the J gene TRBJ2-2, with 8 nucleotides matching TRBD2. The CDR3 length is 16 residues. The germline CDR1 and CDR2 sequences are MGHRA and YSYEKL. V gave up 5 bases and J gave up 1 base; unmatched junction bases: 6. CDR3 nucleotide sequence: TGCGCCAGCAGCAAGGCGGCGGGGGGGAACACCGGGGAGCTGTTTTTT. It specifies CASSKAAGGNTGELFF.

Only a few counts were recorded for this clonotype. The CDR3 loop reads CSADNTGLHEQYF. DNA of the CDR3: TGCAGTGCTGACAATACAGGGTTGCACGAGCAGTACTTC. This chain uses TRBV20-1 with TRBJ2-7; possible D gene TRBD1, 6 bases. Trimming took off 5 bases at V and 5 bases at J, with 16 bases between the two ends. Germline V gene data show CDR1 as DFQATT and CDR2 as SNEGSKA (reference sequence). CDR3 length: 13 amino acids.

At least ten counts were recorded for this clonotype. CDR3 sequence: CASSLPNSPLHF. The CDR3 nucleotides are TGTGCCAGCAGTTTGCCCAATTCACCCCTCCACTTT. The chain employs TRBV12-3 or TRBV12-4 and TRBJ1-6; D unclear. The V and J ends lost 3 bases and 7 bases respectively, with 4 bases between them. CDR3 length: 12 amino acids.

The chain links TRBV6-5 to TRBJ2-1, with D perhaps TRBD1 or TRBD2 (5 bases each). From germline, CDR1 is MNHEY and CDR2 SVGAGI. The CDR3 has 16 amino acids. The V gene lost 2 bases and the J gene lost 0 bases, with 11 bases spanning the gap. The CDR3 protein is CASSYRGAGSYNEQFF. CDR3 nucleotide sequence: TGTGCCAGCAGTTACAGAGGGGCAGGCTCCTACAATGAGCAGTTCTTC.

This clonotype showed up many times. The J gene is TRBJ1-5, the V gene TRBV28; D might be TRBD1 (5 bases). The germline V and J ends were trimmed by 10 bases and 11 bases, with 27 bases remaining between them. Germline lookup yields CDR1 MDHEN and CDR2 SYDVKM. The CDR3 has 15 residues. The DNA of the CDR3 is TGTGCCACCGCAGCTGGGGGTGGGATCTCGGGTGCCCAGCATTTT. This encodes CATAAGGGISGAQHF.

Only a few counts were recorded for this clonotype. The chain has TRBV5-1 and TRBJ2-7, with 10 bases fitting TRBD1. The germline CDR1 and CDR2 sequences are SGHRS and YFSETQ. This CDR3 is 13 amino acids long. Germline trimming cut 3 bases from V and 7 bases from J; bases unmatched to any gene: 4. The CDR3 region is CASSSRDRGEQYF. The CDR3 DNA sequence: TGCGCCAGCAGCTCACGGGACAGGGGAGAGCAGTACTTC.

V is TRBV10-3 and J is TRBJ2-7; D is possibly TRBD1 (6 bases). Germline lookup yields CDR1 ENHRY and CDR2 SYGVKD. V was cut by 0 bases and J by 0 bases, with 9 bases left in between. The CDR3 has 15 amino acids. The CDR3 sequence: CAISESTGSSYEQYF. The CDR3 DNA sequence: TGTGCCATCAGTGAGTCTACAGGGAGCTCCTACGAGCAGTACTTC.

The V call is TRBV5-1, the J call TRBJ2-3; no reliable D call. CDR3 length: 15 residues. V shed 1 base and J shed 0 bases, with 9 bases lying between them. Germline V gives CDR1 SGHRS, CDR2 YFSETQ. The CDR3 coding sequence is TGCGCCAGCAGCTTGAAGAGTGGGAGCACAGATACGCAGTATTTT. Its protein product is CASSLKSGSTDTQYF.

This clonotype appeared many times. This chain joins TRBV28 and TRBJ2-3; 9 bases are shared with TRBD1. The CDR3 sequence is 15 residues long. The V and J ends lost 4 bases and 1 base, in that order; junction bases with no gene match: 3. Germline assignment: CDR1 MDHEN and CDR2 SYDVKM. The CDR3 spells CASSYTGGRTDTQYF. In nucleotides, the CDR3 is TGTGCCAGCAGTTACACAGGGGGCCGCACAGATACGCAGTATTTT.

The J gene is TRBJ2-2, the V gene TRBV29-1; TRBD2 matches at 9 bases. The CDR3 totals 15 residues. V was pared by 2 bases and J by 0 bases, with 1 base of the junction left unmatched. Germline CDR1 reads SQVTM; CDR2 reads ANQGSEA. CDR3 sequence: CSVELAGSNTGELFF. CDR3 DNA sequence: TGCAGCGTTGAACTAGCGGGATCGAACACCGGGGAGCTGTTTTTT.

In its sample, this clonotype was seen a few times. The chain couples TRBV7-2 to TRBJ2-4; a weak D match, TRBD1 (6 bases). Germline CDR1 and CDR2: SGHTA and FQGNSA. The CDR3 has 11 amino acids. V lost 4 bases to trimming and J lost 9 bases, with 7 bases between them. The CDR3 DNA sequence: TGTGCCAGCAGCTCAGGGGTCATTCAGTACTTC. It is translated as CASSSGVIQYF.

The chain joins TRBV18 to TRBJ1-2; TRBD1 matches at 9 bases. CDR1 KGHSH and CDR2 LQKENI come from the germline V gene. V shed 3 bases, J shed 8 bases, and the junction held 1 base outside the gene matches. CDR3 length: 12 amino acids. CDR3 protein: CASSPGQGGYTF. In DNA, the CDR3 is TGTGCCAGCTCACCCGGACAGGGGGGCTACACCTTC. Using reference TRBV18 and TRBJ1-2 for the parts outside the CDR3, the full variable domain is NAGVMQNPRHLVRRRGQEARLRCSPMKGHSHVYWYRQLPEEGLKFMVYLQKENIIDESGMPKERFSAEFPKEGPSILRIQQVVRGDSAAYFCASSPGQGGYTFGSGTRLTVV.

This clonotype was detected only a few times. The V call is TRBV20-1, the J call TRBJ2-1; D is uncertain. V lost 1 base to trimming and J lost 7 bases, with 14 bases between them. Germline CDR1 reads DFQATT; CDR2 reads SNEGSKA (reference sequence). The CDR3 loop spans 14 amino acids. The CDR3 is CSARATATWNEQFF. DNA for the CDR3: TGCAGTGCTAGAGCCACAGCGACCTGGAATGAGCAGTTCTTC.

The chain couples TRBV7-2 to TRBJ2-7; D not resolved. V was cut by 0 bases and J by 4 bases, with 10 bases left in between. The CDR3 length is 14 residues. The germline CDR1 and CDR2 sequences are SGHTA and FQGNSA. DNA of the CDR3: TGTGCCAGCAGCTTAGCGCGCCCATATTACGAGCAGTACTTC. It codes for CASSLARPYYEQYF.